Listed here is a single T cell receptor beta chain. This clonotype was counted at least ten times. The specificity of this receptor is unknown. Per-base qualities were not stored, and no clone one base away is much larger. The entry originates in a study of T-cell reconstitution after alpha-beta-depleted transplantation in children (dated by TCRdb to about 2016). With regard to the full study: Using TCR repertoire profiling, the study quantitatively followed how T-cell immune reconstitution unfolded in children after TCRalphabeta/CD19-depleted allogeneic hematopoietic cell transplantation.

From the cysteine up to the phenylalanine, the CDR3 has a length of 15 residues. Only CDR3 DNA is held: 45 bases, read in frame from base 1. The germline V gene provides CDR1 MNHEY and CDR2 SVGAGI. From V the trimming removes 5 bases and from J it removes 1 base, while the gene matches leave 5 bases of the junction unaccounted for. The receptor library was made with PCR. The sample was run on an Illumina HiSeq 2500. TCR library preparation used molecular barcoding, with unique molecular identifiers applied to normalize quantification of the TCRbeta repertoire. TCRdb reprocessing: public reads trimmed at Q25 with fastp, clones called with MiXCR, in-frame beta chains kept. All rows with the same CDR3 protein become a single entry with the most common DNA and genes. Here the sample has around 500,000 distinct CDR3 sequences; about 12% occur a single time. The top ten constitute 4.5% to 6% of the sample.

The specimen comprised PBMCs from the stem cell graft donor, sampled from the stem cell graft. This chain joins TRBV6-5 to TRBJ1-3; 7 nucleotides in the junction match TRBD1. The sequence came from a human donor who donated a stem cell graft to a child with combined immunodeficiency. The nucleotides are TGTGCCAGCAGTACTTGGACAGGTTCTGGAAACACCATATATTTT. Its translation reads: CASSTWTGSGNTIYF.